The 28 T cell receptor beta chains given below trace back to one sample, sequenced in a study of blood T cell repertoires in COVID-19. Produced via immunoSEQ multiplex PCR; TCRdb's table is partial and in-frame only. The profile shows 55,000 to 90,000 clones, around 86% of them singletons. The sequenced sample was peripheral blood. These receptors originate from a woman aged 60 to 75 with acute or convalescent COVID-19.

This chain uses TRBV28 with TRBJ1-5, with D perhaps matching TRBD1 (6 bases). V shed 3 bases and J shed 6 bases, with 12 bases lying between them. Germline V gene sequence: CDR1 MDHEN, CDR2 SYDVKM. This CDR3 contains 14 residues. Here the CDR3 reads CASSFAGAGQPQHF. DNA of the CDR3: TGTGCCAGCAGTTTTGCAGGGGCGGGTCAGCCCCAGCATTTT.

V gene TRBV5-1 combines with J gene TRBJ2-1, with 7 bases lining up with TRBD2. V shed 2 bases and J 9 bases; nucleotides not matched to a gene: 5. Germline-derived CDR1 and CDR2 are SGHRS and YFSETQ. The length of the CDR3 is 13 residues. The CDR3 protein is CASSFQRGSEQFF. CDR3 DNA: TGCGCCAGCAGCTTTCAGCGGGGCAGTGAGCAGTTCTTC.

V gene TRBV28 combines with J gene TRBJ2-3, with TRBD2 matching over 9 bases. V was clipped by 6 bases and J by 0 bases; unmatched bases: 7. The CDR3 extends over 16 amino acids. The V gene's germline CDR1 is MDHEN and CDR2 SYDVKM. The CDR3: CASSLNSGGSTDTQYF. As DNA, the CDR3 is TGTGCCAGCAGCTTGAATAGCGGGGGAAGCACAGATACGCAGTATTTT.

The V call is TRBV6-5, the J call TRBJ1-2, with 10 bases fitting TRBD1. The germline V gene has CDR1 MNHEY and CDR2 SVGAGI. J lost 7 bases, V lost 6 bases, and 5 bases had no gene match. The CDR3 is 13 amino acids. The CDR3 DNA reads TGTGCCAGCAGCGGGACAGGGGTGGGTGGCTACACCTTC. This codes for CASSGTGVGGYTF.

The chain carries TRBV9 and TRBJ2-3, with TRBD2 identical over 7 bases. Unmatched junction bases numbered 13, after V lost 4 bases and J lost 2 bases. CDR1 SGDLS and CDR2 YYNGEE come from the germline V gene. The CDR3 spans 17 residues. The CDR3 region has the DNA TGTGCCAGCAGCCCTCGAGGAGCGGGGATAACCACAGATACGCAGTATTTT. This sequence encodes CASSPRGAGITTDTQYF.

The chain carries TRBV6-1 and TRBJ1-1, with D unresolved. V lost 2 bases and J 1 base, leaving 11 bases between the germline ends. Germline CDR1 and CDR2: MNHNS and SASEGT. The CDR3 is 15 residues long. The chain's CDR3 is CASSEFSFPNTEAFF. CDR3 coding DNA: TGTGCCAGCAGTGAATTCTCCTTTCCGAACACTGAAGCTTTCTTT.

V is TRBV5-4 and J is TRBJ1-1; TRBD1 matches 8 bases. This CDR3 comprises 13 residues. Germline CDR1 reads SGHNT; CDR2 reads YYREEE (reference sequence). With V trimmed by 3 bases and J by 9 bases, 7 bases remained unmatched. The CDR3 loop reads CASSSTRGRKAFF. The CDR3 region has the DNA TGTGCCAGCAGCTCTACCAGGGGGCGAAAAGCTTTCTTT.

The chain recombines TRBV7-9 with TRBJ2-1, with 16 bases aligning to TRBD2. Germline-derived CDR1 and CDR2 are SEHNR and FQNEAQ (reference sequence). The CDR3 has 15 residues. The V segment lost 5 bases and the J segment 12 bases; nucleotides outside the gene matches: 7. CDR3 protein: CASSPGLAGGLAQFF. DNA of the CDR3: TGTGCCAGCAGCCCGGGACTAGCGGGGGGGCTCGCGCAGTTCTTC.

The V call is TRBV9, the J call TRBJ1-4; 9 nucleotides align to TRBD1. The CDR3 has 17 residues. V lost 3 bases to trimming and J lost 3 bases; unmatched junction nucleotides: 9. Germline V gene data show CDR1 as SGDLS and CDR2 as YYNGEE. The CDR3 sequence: CASSASTGGQANEKLFF. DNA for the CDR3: TGTGCCAGCAGCGCCTCTACAGGGGGCCAGGCTAATGAAAAACTGTTTTTT.

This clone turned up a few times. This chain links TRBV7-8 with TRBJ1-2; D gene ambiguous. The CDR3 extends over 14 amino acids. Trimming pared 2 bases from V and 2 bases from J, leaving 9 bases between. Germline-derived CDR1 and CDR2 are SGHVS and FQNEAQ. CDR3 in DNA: TGTGCCAGCAGCTTAAATCCGGGGAACTATGGCTACACCTTC. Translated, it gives CASSLNPGNYGYTF.

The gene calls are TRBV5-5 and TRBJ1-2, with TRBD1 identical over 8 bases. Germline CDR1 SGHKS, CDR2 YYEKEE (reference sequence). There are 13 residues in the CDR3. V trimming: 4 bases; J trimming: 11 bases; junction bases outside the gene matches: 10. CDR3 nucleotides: TGTGCCAGCAGCCTATGGGACAGGAATGCATACACCTTC. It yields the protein CASSLWDRNAYTF. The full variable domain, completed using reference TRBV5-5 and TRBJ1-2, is DAGVTQSPTHLIKTRGQQVTLRCSPISGHKSVSWYQQVLGQGPQFIFQYYEKEERGRGNFPDRFSARQFPNYSSELNVNALLLGDSALYLCASSLWDRNAYTFGSGTRLTVV.

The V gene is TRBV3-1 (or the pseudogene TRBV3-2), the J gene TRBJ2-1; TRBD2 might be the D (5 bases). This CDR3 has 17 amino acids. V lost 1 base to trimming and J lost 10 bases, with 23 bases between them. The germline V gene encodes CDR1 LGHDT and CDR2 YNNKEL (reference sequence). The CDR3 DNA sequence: TGTGCCAGCAGCCAAGGTTTTCGTCGCCTAGCCGGGAACGAGCAGTTCTTC. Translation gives CASSQGFRRLAGNEQFF.

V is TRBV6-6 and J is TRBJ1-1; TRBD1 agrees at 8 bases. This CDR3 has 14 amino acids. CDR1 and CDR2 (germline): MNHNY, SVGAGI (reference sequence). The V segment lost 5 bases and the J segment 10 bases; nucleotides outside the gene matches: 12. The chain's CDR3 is CASSLQGEYGAAFF. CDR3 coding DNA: TGTGCCAGCAGTCTACAGGGGGAGTACGGTGCAGCTTTCTTT.

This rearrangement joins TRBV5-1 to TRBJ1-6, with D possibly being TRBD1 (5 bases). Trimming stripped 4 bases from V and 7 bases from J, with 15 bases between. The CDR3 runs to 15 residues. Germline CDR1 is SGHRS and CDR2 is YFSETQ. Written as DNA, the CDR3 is TGCGCCAGCAGCCCGGACGGACATCGGAATTCACCCCTCCACTTT. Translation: CASSPDGHRNSPLHF.

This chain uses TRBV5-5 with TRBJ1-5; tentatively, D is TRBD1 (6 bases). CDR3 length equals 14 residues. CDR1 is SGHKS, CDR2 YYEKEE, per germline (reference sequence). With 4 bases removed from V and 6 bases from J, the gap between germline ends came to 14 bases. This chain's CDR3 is CASSPAGAVQPQHF. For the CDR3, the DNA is TGTGCCAGCAGCCCGGCGGGGGCAGTTCAGCCCCAGCATTTT.

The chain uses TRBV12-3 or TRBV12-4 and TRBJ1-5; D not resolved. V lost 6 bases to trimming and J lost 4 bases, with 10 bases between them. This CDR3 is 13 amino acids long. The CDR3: CASSGVSNQPQHF. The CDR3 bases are TGTGCCAGCAGCGGGGTTTCGAATCAGCCCCAGCATTTT.

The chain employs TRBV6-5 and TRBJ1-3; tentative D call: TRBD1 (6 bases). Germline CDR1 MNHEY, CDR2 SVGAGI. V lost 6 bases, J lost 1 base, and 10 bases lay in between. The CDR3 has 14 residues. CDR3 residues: CASSGTRSGNTIYF. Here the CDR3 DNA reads TGTGCCAGCAGCGGGACACGGTCTGGAAACACCATATATTTT.

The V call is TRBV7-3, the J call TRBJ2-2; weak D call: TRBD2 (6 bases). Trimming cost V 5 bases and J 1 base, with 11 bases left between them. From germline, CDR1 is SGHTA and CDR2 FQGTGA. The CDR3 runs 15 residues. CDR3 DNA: TGTGCCAGCAGCCCCGCCGGGGGGAACACCGGGGAGCTGTTTTTT. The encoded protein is CASSPAGGNTGELFF. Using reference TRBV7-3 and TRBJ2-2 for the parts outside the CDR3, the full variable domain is GAGVSQTPSNKVTEKGKYVELRCDPISGHTALYWYRQSLGQGPEFLIYFQGTGAADDSGLPNDRFFAVRPEGSVSTLKIQRTERGDSAVYLCASSPAGGNTGELFFGEGSRLTVL.

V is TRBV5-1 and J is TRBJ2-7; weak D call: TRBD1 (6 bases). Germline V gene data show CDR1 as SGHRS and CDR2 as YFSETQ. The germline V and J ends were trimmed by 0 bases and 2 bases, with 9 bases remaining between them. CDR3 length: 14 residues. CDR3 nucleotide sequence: TGCGCCAGCAGCTTGGCCACAGGGACCTACGAGCAGTACTTC. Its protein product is CASSLATGTYEQYF.

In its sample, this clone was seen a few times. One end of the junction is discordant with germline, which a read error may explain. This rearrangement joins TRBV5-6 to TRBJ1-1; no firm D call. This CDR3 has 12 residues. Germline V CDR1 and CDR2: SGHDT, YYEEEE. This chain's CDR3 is CASSFGGPMEVF. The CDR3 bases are TGTGCCAGCAGCTTTGGCGGCCCCATGGAGGTCTTT.

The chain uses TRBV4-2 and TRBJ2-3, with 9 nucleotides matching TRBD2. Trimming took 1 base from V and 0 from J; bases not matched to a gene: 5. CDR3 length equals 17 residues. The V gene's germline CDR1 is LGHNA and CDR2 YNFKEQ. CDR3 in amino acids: CASSQVSAGGSTDTQYF. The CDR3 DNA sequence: TGTGCCAGCAGCCAAGTTTCGGCGGGGGGGAGCACAGATACGCAGTATTTT.

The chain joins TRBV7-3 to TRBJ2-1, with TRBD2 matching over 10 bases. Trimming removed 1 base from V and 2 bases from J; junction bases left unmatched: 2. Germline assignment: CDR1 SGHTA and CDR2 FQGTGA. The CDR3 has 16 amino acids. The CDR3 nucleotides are TGTGCCAGCAGCTTAAACAGCGGGGGGGCCTACAATGAGCAGTTCTTC. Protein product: CASSLNSGGAYNEQFF. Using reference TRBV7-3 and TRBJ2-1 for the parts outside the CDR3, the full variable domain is GAGVSQTPSNKVTEKGKYVELRCDPISGHTALYWYRQSLGQGPEFLIYFQGTGAADDSGLPNDRFFAVRPEGSVSTLKIQRTERGDSAVYLCASSLNSGGAYNEQFFGPGTRLTVL.

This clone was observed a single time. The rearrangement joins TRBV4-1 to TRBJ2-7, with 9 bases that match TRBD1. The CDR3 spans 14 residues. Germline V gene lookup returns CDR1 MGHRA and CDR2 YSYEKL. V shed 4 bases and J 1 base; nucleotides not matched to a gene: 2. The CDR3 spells CASSPGQGSYEQYF. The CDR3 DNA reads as TGCGCCAGCAGCCCCGGACAGGGGTCCTACGAGCAGTACTTC.

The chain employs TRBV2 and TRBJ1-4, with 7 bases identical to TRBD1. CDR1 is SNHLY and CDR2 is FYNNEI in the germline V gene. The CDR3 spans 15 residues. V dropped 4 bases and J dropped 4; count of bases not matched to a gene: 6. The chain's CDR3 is CASSGQGPVNEKLFF. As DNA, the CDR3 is TGTGCCAGCAGTGGACAGGGCCCCGTTAATGAAAAACTGTTTTTT.

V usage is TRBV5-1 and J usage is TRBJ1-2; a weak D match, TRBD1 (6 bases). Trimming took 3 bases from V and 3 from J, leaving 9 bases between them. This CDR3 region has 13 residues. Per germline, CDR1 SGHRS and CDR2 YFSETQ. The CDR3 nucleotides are TGCGCCAGCAGCTCTGCAGGGGACTATGGCTACACCTTC. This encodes CASSSAGDYGYTF.

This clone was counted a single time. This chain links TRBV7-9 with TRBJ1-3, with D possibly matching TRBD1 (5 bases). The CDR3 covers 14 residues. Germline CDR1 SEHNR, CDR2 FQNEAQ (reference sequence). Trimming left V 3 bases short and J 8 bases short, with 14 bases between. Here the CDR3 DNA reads TGTGCCAGCAGCTTGGGCAGGGCGATTGACACCATATATTTT. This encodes CASSLGRAIDTIYF.

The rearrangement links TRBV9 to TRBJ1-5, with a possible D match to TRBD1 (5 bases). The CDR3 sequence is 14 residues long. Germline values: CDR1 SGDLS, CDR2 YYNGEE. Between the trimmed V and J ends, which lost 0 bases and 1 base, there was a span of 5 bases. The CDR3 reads CASSVAGSNQPQHF. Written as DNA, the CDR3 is TGTGCCAGCAGCGTAGCAGGGAGCAATCAGCCCCAGCATTTT.

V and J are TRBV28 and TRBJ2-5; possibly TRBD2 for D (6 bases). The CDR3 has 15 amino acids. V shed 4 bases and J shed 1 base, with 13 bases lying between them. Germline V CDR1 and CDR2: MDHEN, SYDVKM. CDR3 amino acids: CASSSPGELQETQYF. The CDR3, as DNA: TGTGCCAGCAGTTCACCGGGGGAACTCCAAGAGACCCAGTACTTC.